This T cell receptor (beta chain) derives from a study of blood T cell repertoires in COVID-19. Looking at the study overall: The United States, Italy and Spain were the sources of the acute and convalescent COVID-19 samples.

Germline V gene data show CDR1 as SGHRS and CDR2 as YFSETQ. The CDR3 contains 16 residues. V was clipped by 3 bases and J by 5 bases, with 20 bases between them. This clone was observed a handful of times. Clones were sequenced by immunoSEQ multiplex PCR, and TCRdb holds only the in-frame ones, with some missing. The repertoire consists of 75,000 to 100,000 clones, with about 81% occurring once and the leading ten covering approximately 25%. This receptor was taken from a man aged 70 or older with acute or convalescent COVID-19. The V gene is TRBV5-1, the J gene TRBJ2-5; possible D gene TRBD1, 6 bases. The sample taken for sequencing was peripheral blood. CDR3 sequence: CASSSIGQIPSETQYF. For the CDR3, the DNA is TGCGCCAGCAGCTCGATAGGACAGATACCTTCGGAGACCCAGTACTTC.